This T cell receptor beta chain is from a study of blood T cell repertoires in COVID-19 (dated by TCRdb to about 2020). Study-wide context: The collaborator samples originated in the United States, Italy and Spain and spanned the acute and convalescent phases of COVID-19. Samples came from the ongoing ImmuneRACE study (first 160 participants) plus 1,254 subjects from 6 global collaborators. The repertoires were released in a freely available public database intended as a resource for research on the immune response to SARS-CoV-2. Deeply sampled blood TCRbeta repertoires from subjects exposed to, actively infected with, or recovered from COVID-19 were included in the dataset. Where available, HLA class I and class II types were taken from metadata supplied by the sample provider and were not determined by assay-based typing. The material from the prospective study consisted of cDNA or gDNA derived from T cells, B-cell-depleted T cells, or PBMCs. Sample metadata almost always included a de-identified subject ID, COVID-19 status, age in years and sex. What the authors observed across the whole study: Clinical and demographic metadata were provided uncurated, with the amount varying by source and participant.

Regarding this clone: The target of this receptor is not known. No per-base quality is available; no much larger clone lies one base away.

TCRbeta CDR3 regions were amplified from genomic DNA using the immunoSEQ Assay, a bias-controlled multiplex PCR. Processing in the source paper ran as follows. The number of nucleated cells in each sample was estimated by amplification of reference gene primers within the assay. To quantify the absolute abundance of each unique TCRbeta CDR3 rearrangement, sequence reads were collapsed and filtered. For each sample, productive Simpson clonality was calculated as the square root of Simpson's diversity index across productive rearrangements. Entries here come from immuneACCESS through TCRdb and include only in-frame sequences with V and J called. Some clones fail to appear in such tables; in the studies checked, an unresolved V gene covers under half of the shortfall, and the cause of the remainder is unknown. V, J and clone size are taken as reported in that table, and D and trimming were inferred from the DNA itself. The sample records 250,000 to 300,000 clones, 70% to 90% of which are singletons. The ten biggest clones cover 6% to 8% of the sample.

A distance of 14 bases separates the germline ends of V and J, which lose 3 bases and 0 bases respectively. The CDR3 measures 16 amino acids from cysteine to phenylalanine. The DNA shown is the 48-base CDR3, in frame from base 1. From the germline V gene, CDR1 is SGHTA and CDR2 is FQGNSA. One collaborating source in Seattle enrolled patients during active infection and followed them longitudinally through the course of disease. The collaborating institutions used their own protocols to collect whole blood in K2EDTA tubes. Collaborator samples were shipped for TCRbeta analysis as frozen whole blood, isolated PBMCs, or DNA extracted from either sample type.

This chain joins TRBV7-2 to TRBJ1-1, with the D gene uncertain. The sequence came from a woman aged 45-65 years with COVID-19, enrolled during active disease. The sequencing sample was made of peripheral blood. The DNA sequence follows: TGTGCCAGCAGCTTCCAAGGAGGGTTCATGAACACTGAAGCTTTCTTT. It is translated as CASSFQGGFMNTEAFF.